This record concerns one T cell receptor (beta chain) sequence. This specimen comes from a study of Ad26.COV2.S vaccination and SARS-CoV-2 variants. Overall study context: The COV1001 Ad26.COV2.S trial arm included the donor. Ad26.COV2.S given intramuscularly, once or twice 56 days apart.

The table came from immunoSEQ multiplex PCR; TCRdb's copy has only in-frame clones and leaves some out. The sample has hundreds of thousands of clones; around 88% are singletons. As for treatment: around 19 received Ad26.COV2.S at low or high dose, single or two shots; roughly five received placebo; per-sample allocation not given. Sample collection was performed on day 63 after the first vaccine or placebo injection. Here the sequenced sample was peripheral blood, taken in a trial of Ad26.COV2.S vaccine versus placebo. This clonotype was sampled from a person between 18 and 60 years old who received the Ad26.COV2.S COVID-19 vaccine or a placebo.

The CDR3 is CASSPPASGSYNEQFF. CDR3 sequence (DNA): TGTGCCAGCAGCCCCCCGGCTAGCGGCTCCTACAATGAGCAGTTCTTC. This sequence joins TRBV7-9 and TRBJ2-1, with TRBD2 matching over 7 bases. V dropped 5 bases and J dropped 0; count of bases not matched to a gene: 7. The CDR3 has 16 residues. Per the germline V gene, CDR1 is SEHNR and CDR2 is FQNEAQ (reference sequence). The full variable domain, its missing parts supplied by reference TRBV7-9 and TRBJ2-1, is DTGVSQNPRHKITKRGQNVTFRCDPISEHNRLYWYRQTLGQGPEFLTYFQNEAQLEKSRLLSDRFSAERPKGSFSTLEIQRTEQGDSAMYLCASSPPASGSYNEQFFGPGTRLTVL.